These T cell receptor beta chains were read from a single sample in a study of blood T cell repertoires in COVID-19. This table comes from immunoSEQ multiplex PCR, and its TCRdb copy is limited to in-frame clones, with some not included. Seen here are 200,000 to 300,000 clones, 83% observed once, and the top ten hold over 4.5%. Sequenced input: peripheral blood. These receptors came from a human donor in a cohort sampled during active COVID-19. The CDR3 runs from the conserved cysteine through the conserved F or W.

TRBV5-4	TRBJ2-3	CASSFKQGSTDTQYF
TRBV7-9	TRBJ2-2	CASSPKGGEGTGELFF
TRBV27	TRBJ2-6	CASSPGTGIISGANVLTF
TRBV28	TRBJ2-1	CASSLRPGGNNEQFF
TRBV10-3	TRBJ2-2	CAISGGTSVMNTGELFF
TRBV5-8	TRBJ2-7	CASSLWAGDYEQYF
TRBV5-8	TRBJ1-6	CASSFGDSAYSPLHF
TRBV5-4	TRBJ2-3	CASSGGGQADTQYF
TRBV7-9	TRBJ1-2	CASSNNVRGDSNNYGYTF
TRBV29-1	TRBJ2-3	CSVEALGSSTDTQYF
TRBV6-6	TRBJ2-5	CASSDPPTKETQYF
TRBV4-2	TRBJ1-5	CASSQGDRASNQPQHF
TRBV7-3	TRBJ1-1	CASRPMMRDTPGMNTEAFF
TRBV19	TRBJ2-5	CASSADRGNIKTQYF